This entry lists 5 T cell receptor beta chains sequenced from one sample in a study of Ad26.COV2.S vaccination and SARS-CoV-2 variants. Measured with immunoSEQ multiplex PCR; TCRdb has only the in-frame clones, and not every one. The sample carries around 300,000 clones, roughly 88% recorded once. The treatment was: 15 to 20 received Ad26.COV2.S at low or high dose, single or two shots; about 5 received placebo; per-sample allocation not given. Vaccine and placebo recipients were sampled on day 63 after the first injection. The material was peripheral blood, obtained in a trial of Ad26.COV2.S vaccine versus placebo. All receptors derive from a person aged 18-65 years who received the Ad26.COV2.S COVID-19 vaccine or a placebo.

The chain recombines TRBV7-2 with TRBJ2-3; 10 bases align to TRBD2. The length of the CDR3 is 16 residues. J gave up 2 bases and V 4 bases, and 6 bases lay outside the gene matches. From germline, CDR1 is SGHTA and CDR2 FQGNSA. CDR3 coding DNA: TGTGCCAGCAGCTATCTAGCGGGGGCTAACACAGATACGCAGTATTTT. Protein: CASSYLAGANTDTQYF.

This sequence joins TRBV7-2 and TRBJ1-4; TRBD1 is a possible D gene (6 bases). V lost 3 bases and J lost 8, with 7 bases in between. CDR1 is SGHTA, CDR2 FQGNSA, per germline. CDR3 length: 12 amino acids. The DNA of the CDR3 is TGTGCCAGCAGCTTGACAGGCGAAAAACTGTTTTTT. This encodes CASSLTGEKLFF.

This chain links TRBV28 with TRBJ2-7; D is perhaps TRBD1 or TRBD2 (7 bases each). The V end lost 4 bases, the J end lost 3 bases, and 31 bases lay between the germline ends. The CDR3 consists of 20 residues. Germline V CDR1 and CDR2: MDHEN, SYDVKM. CDR3 nucleotides: TGTGCCAGCAGTTCAGACCCGGGGGGACAGCCCCCTTCTAACCTCTACGAGCAGTACTTC. Residues: CASSSDPGGQPPSNLYEQYF.

The rearrangement uses TRBV11-1 and TRBJ1-1; possibly TRBD1 for D (5 bases). The CDR3 spans 14 residues. V gave up 8 bases and J gave up 4 bases, with 17 bases separating them. Germline V CDR1 and CDR2: SGHAT, FQDESV (reference sequence). The CDR3: CASAPGGVGTEAFF. The CDR3 DNA reads as TGTGCCAGCGCACCTGGGGGAGTAGGCACTGAAGCTTTCTTT.

The CDR3 reads CASGPRLGPGQFF. The CDR3 DNA is TGTGCTAGTGGCCCGCGACTTGGCCCCGGCCAGTTCTTC. The rearrangement uses TRBV12-5 and TRBJ2-1; D call uncertain. V shed 6 bases and J shed 13 bases, with 19 bases lying between them. Per the germline V gene, CDR1 is LGHNT and CDR2 is FRNRAP. The CDR3 has 13 residues. Variable domain in full (rest from reference TRBV12-5 and TRBJ2-1): DARVTQTPRHKVTEMGQEVTMRCQPILGHNTVFWYRQTMMQGLELLAYFRNRAPLDDSGMPKDRFSAEMPDATLATLKIQPSEPRDSAVYFCASGPRLGPGQFFGPGTRLTVL.